A single sample gave rise to the 21 T cell receptor beta chains below, sequenced in a study of metastatic and nonmetastatic thyroid tumors. All patients were untreated before thyroid surgery. TCRdb re-called the PCR reads through MiXCR. The sample includes about 93,000 clones, about 13% of them seen just once. Material for sequencing was blood. The receptor source for this set is a female donor with papillary thyroid cancer or a benign thyroid nodule (not recorded which). Some clones in this sample may be carry-over from other donors' samples.

This clone occurred many times. The rearrangement links TRBV7-2 to TRBJ2-3; 8 nucleotides line up with TRBD2. This CDR3 comprises 17 residues. Germline V lookup: CDR1 SGHTA, CDR2 FQGNSA. V shed 5 bases, J shed 4 bases, and the junction held 14 bases outside the gene matches. The CDR3 is CASSATRSGRGSDTQYF. CDR3 DNA sequence: TGTGCCAGCAGCGCCACTCGGAGCGGGAGAGGGTCAGATACGCAGTATTTT.

This clone was recorded many times. The chain has TRBV27 and TRBJ2-3; D remains unclear. The CDR3 totals 12 residues. Germline-derived CDR1 and CDR2 are MNHEY and SMNVEV (reference sequence). V gave up 2 bases and J gave up 4 bases, with 4 bases separating them. CDR3 loop: CASSLIADTQYF. The CDR3 coding sequence is TGTGCCAGCAGTTTAATCGCAGATACGCAGTATTTT.

CDR3 in amino acids: CASSLGPSGAYTGELFF. CDR3 coding DNA: TGTGCCAGCAGCTTGGGGCCTAGCGGGGCTTACACCGGGGAGCTGTTTTTT. The genes are TRBV5-4 and TRBJ2-2, with 9 positions matching TRBD2. CDR3 length: 17 residues. V shed 0 bases, J shed 3 bases, and the junction held 6 bases outside the gene matches. Germline loops: CDR1 SGHNT, CDR2 YYREEE (reference sequence).

This clone has more than one count but fewer than ten. The genes are TRBV28 and TRBJ2-5, with 7 bases fitting TRBD2. Germline lookup yields CDR1 MDHEN and CDR2 SYDVKM. The CDR3 covers 15 residues. The J segment lost 5 bases and the V segment lost 7 bases, leaving 13 bases of the junction unmatched. The CDR3 DNA sequence: TGTGCCAGCACCAGATGGGGAGGGCCTTGTGAGACCCAGTACTTC. Its protein is CASTRWGGPCETQYF. The complete variable domain, with remaining parts taken from reference TRBV28 and TRBJ2-5, reads DVKVTQSSRYLVKRTGEKVFLECVQDMDHENMFWYRQDPGLGLRLIYFSYDVKMKEKGDIPEGYSVSREKKERFSLILESASTNQTSMYLCASTRWGGPCETQYFGPGTRLLVL.

This clone has at least ten counts. The chain combines TRBV7-2 with TRBJ2-2; D gene unclear. The CDR3 has 15 amino acids. Germline V gives CDR1 SGHTA, CDR2 FQGNSA. Trimming pared 6 bases from V and 0 bases from J, leaving 11 bases between. CDR3 protein: CASRLPLANTGELFF. CDR3 coding DNA: TGTGCCAGCAGACTCCCCTTAGCGAACACCGGGGAGCTGTTTTTT. Combining the CDR3 with reference TRBV7-2 and TRBJ2-2 gives the whole variable domain GAGVSQSPSNKVTEKGKDVELRCDPISGHTALYWYRQSLGQGLEFLIYFQGNSAPDKSGLPSDRFSAERTGGSVSTLTIQRTQQEDSAVYLCASRLPLANTGELFFGEGSRLTVL.

With respect to this clone: One junction end disagrees with the germline gene, perhaps due to a read error. DNA of the CDR3: TGTGCCAGCAGCAGGAAAGGGGTTGGCCACACCTTC. This sequence encodes CASSRKGVGHTF. The rearrangement links TRBV7-9 to TRBJ1-2; tentatively, D is TRBD1 (5 bases). Germline V CDR1 and CDR2: SEHNR, FQNEAQ (reference sequence). This CDR3 has 12 residues.

This clone was picked up many times. The chain combines TRBV19 with TRBJ2-2; D is possibly TRBD2 (6 bases). CDR1 LNHDA and CDR2 SQIVND come from the germline V gene (reference sequence). Trimming cost V 7 bases and J 1 base, with 10 bases left between them. The CDR3 spans 14 residues. CDR3 coding DNA: TGTGCCAGTATGGGGGGACTGAACACCGGGGAGCTGTTTTTT. Its translation: CASMGGLNTGELFF.

In this sample, this clone turned up many times. The V call is TRBV4-2, the J call TRBJ2-2, with TRBD2 matching 9 bases. The CDR3 runs to 16 residues. The V gene end was trimmed by 1 base and the J gene end by 2 bases; junction bases not matched to a gene: 2. CDR1 LGHNA and CDR2 YNFKEQ come from the germline V gene. The CDR3 sequence: CASSQGTSANTGELFF. The DNA for the CDR3 is TGTGCCAGCAGCCAAGGGACTAGCGCAAACACCGGGGAGCTGTTTTTT.

This clone was detected ten times or more. V is TRBV7-2 and J is TRBJ2-3, with 10 bases fitting TRBD2. The CDR3 consists of 17 residues. J lost 0 bases, V lost 5 bases, and 8 bases had no gene match. Germline-derived CDR1 and CDR2 are SGHTA and FQGNSA. CDR3 nucleotide sequence: TGTGCCAGCAGCCGCGGACTAGCGGTACTGAGCACAGATACGCAGTATTTT. Translating it yields CASSRGLAVLSTDTQYF.

In its sample, this clone was seen many times. The rearrangement joins TRBV7-9 to TRBJ1-4; D is unresolved. The CDR3 loop spans 15 amino acids. The germline V gene encodes CDR1 SEHNR and CDR2 FQNEAQ (reference sequence). Trimming removed 2 bases at V and 1 base at J, with 8 bases between. CDR3 sequence: CASSLFRETNEKLFF. The CDR3 DNA reads as TGTGCCAGCAGCTTATTCCGGGAAACTAATGAAAAACTGTTTTTT.

This clone was found many times. The V call is TRBV15, the J call TRBJ1-4, with D perhaps TRBD1 (5 bases). The germline V and J ends were trimmed by 5 bases and 6 bases, with 13 bases remaining between them. This CDR3 contains 14 residues. CDR1 LNHNV and CDR2 YYDKDF come from the germline V gene (reference sequence). For the CDR3, the DNA is TGTGCCACCAGCCGCCGGGACTGGGATGAAAAACTGTTTTTT. It translates to CATSRRDWDEKLFF.

This sequence joins TRBV6-1 and TRBJ2-1, with 11 bases matching TRBD1. CDR1 and CDR2 from the germline V gene are MNHNS and SASEGT. The CDR3 length is 13 residues. V trimming: 6 bases; J trimming: 10 bases; junction bases outside the gene matches: 5. The chain's CDR3 is CASRGQGAREQFF. The CDR3, as DNA: TGTGCCAGCAGAGGACAGGGGGCGCGAGAGCAGTTCTTC.

This clone was detected many times. The chain carries TRBV6-2 or TRBV6-3 and TRBJ2-2, with D uncertain. Germline CDR1 and CDR2: MNHEY and SVGEGT. This CDR3 is built from 14 residues. Trimming took 2 bases from V and 6 from J, leaving 10 bases between them. In DNA form, the CDR3 reads TGTGCCAGCAGTTACACCGGTGAGCCCGGGGAGCTGTTTTTT. It specifies CASSYTGEPGELFF.

This clone came up many times. V and J are TRBV11-2 and TRBJ2-2; 9 bases line up with TRBD2. Per the germline V gene, CDR1 is SGHAT and CDR2 is FQNNGV. The CDR3 has 18 residues. The junction had 12 bases not matched to a gene; V was cut back by 3 bases and J by 4 bases. The CDR3 DNA is TGTGCCAGCAGCTTGAGGTTTGGCGGGAGGGGTGGCACCGGGGAGCTGTTTTTT. Its translation is CASSLRFGGRGGTGELFF.

This clone showed up many times. The chain couples TRBV14 to TRBJ1-6; D remains unclear. This CDR3 region has 16 residues. The V gene lost 0 bases and the J gene lost 8 bases, with 14 bases spanning the gap. CDR1 and CDR2 from the germline V gene are SGHDN and FVKESK. The CDR3 protein is CASSQDRGLPYSPLHF. CDR3 bases: TGTGCCAGCAGCCAAGATCGCGGACTGCCTTATTCACCCCTCCACTTT.

Concerning this clone: This may come from a read error, since a much larger clone is one base off. CDR3 sequence reads: CASSPRSSTYTQYF. The DNA for the CDR3 is TGTGCCAGCAGTCCTAGGTCTAGCACATATACGCAGTATTTT. The rearrangement joins TRBV28 to TRBJ2-3; tentatively, D is TRBD2 (5 bases). Per the germline V gene, CDR1 is MDHEN and CDR2 is SYDVKM. This CDR3 region has 14 residues.

This clone was seen many times. The chain uses TRBV7-2 and TRBJ2-5; D call uncertain. Germline V gene sequence: CDR1 SGHTA, CDR2 FQGNSA. The CDR3 spans 14 residues. The V end lost 0 bases, the J end lost 6 bases, and 11 bases lay between the germline ends. The CDR3 loop reads CASSLAQVGQTQYF. The CDR3 DNA follows: TGTGCCAGCAGCTTAGCCCAGGTCGGGCAGACCCAGTACTTC.

This clone was seen at least ten times. The chain links TRBV20-1 to TRBJ2-2, with TRBD2 matching over 13 bases. Per the germline V gene, CDR1 is DFQATT and CDR2 is SNEGSKA (reference sequence). J gave up 4 bases and V 5 bases, and 7 bases lay outside the gene matches. The length of the CDR3 is 16 residues. The DNA for the CDR3 is TGCAGTGCTTCTCTTGGGACTAGCGGGATCACCGGGGAGCTGTTTTTT. Amino acid sequence: CSASLGTSGITGELFF.

This clone showed up many times. The chain carries TRBV10-2 and TRBJ2-7; 7 bases match TRBD2. This CDR3 region has 13 residues. V was pared by 5 bases and J by 9 bases, with 10 bases of the junction left unmatched. CDR1 and CDR2 (germline): WSHSY, SAAADI. Here the CDR3 reads CASSTSGREGQYF. In nucleotides, the CDR3 is TGCGCCAGCAGTACATCGGGGAGGGAAGGGCAGTACTTC.

As concerns this clone: A much larger clonotype is one base distant, so this may be a read error. Here the CDR3 DNA reads TGTGCCAGTAGTATTCAGGGAGCTAGCAATCAGCCCCAGCATTTT. Its protein product is CASSIQGASNQPQHF. The gene calls are TRBV19 and TRBJ1-5; TRBD1 might be the D (5 bases). CDR3 length equals 15 residues. Trimming removed 3 bases at V and 0 bases at J, with 9 bases between. The germline V gene has CDR1 LNHDA and CDR2 SQIVND (reference sequence).

This clone was counted many times. This rearrangement joins TRBV7-9 to TRBJ1-1, with D possibly being TRBD1 (6 bases). The CDR3 runs to 13 residues. Germline CDR1 is SEHNR and CDR2 is FQNEAQ (reference sequence). Trimming took 1 base from V and 3 from J, leaving 6 bases between them. Written as DNA, the CDR3 is TGTGCCAGCAGCTTAGACAGGGACACTGAAGCTTTCTTT. Protein product: CASSLDRDTEAFF.